The T cell receptor (beta chain) under discussion was sequenced for a study of PD-1 blockade in mismatch repair-deficient tumors (TCRdb year 2017). A note on the overall study: The trial enrolled fewer than 90 consecutive patients with roughly twelve mismatch repair-deficient cancer types between September 2013 and late 2016, all previously treated and progressing. Deep sequencing of TCR CDR3 regions was used to track tumor-associated T cell clones in peripheral blood of patients responding to PD-1 blockade. Study-level results and caveats: Clones residing in the tumor, which were often undetectable in blood before treatment, expanded quickly after pembrolizumab and then contracted, generally before radiologic responses.

Mismatch repair deficiency was established in every enrolled patient by polymerase chain reaction or immunohistochemistry. TCR sequencing was performed for a few patients who responded to pembrolizumab therapy. The phase II trial prospectively evaluated PD-1 blockade with pembrolizumab in advanced mismatch repair-deficient cancers, independent of tissue of origin. Peripheral blood T cell samples were serially collected before and at multiple times after PD-1 blockade was started. Blood sampling times were reported as weeks after the first pembrolizumab dose. The CDR3, from cysteine to phenylalanine, totals 12 residues. The entry retains the CDR3 DNA only, 36 bases that are in frame from base 1. Relative to germline, V is 2 bases shorter and J is 0 bases shorter, with 1 base between their ends. The germline V gene provides CDR1 SGHAT and CDR2 FQNNGV. A single count supports this clone. The antigen it binds to is not known. No much larger clone is present one base from it, and per-base qualities are unavailable.

Library prep was done by the immunoSEQ multiplex PCR assay. The clones in this table, taken by TCRdb from immuneACCESS, are in-frame only. Not every clone is retained; where verified, under half of the shortfall comes from an unresolved V gene, and the cause of the rest is unknown. This sample comprises about 100,000 clones, about four fifths of them detected only once. The ten largest account for around 6.5% of the sample. Specimen: peripheral blood, collected roughly eight months after starting pembrolizumab. Recombination linked TRBV11-2 to TRBJ1-1; no D gene can be assigned with confidence. The TCR was taken from an adult with mismatch repair-deficient cancer. The nucleotide sequence is TGTGCCAGCAGCTTAATGAACACTGAAGCTTTCTTT. Its amino acids are CASSLMNTEAFF.